The T cell receptor (beta chain) described here comes from a study of shared clonotypes between healthy human individuals (dated by TCRdb to about 2020). Concerning the study at large: Three men and two women, aged 18 to 49 years, made up the cohort. Per donor, three plates each were used for CD4 naive and CD4 memory, two for CD8 naive, and one for CD8 memory. The study deeply sequenced blood TCR repertoires of about 5 healthy adults to estimate repertoire size and the extent of clonotype sharing between individuals. Different laboratories and diverse techniques were used to prepare libraries and sequence TCR repertoires, to increase sequencing depth and limit assay-specific biases. Per donor, leukapheresis produced somewhere between about 0.8 and 9 billion PBMCs. Overall study results and their limits: Estimated clonotype richness was generally larger for naive than for memory subsets. About 4.5% of naive CD4, around 3.6% of naive CD8, about 2.4% of memory CD4, and about 0.4% of memory CD8 clonotypes were shared across several donors. Higher generation probabilities were observed for clonotypes shared by all four sorted-subset donors than for non-shared clonotypes. Even with the large sequencing depth, rarefaction of the sorted-subset datasets indicated that sequencing was incomplete. Pairwise subsampling indicated that sequencing depth was expected to affect the degree of clonotype sharing among donors. Sampling was restricted to blood, and TCR repertoires in tissue are likely to differ from TCR repertoires in blood. Because the study included a small number of donors, the genetic and exposure-history diversity represented was limited.

With respect to this clone: Its antigen is not yet known. It has no much larger one-base neighbor in the sample; base qualities were not kept.

CDR1 SGHNT and CDR2 YYREEE were looked up in the germline V gene (reference sequence). For this chain, trimming is 0 bases at the V end and 7 bases at the J end, and the number of junction bases without a gene match is 7. Inclusive of the bounding cysteine and phenylalanine, the CDR3 is 14 residues long. Only the CDR3 portion is preserved as DNA: 42 bases, with reading frame beginning at the first base. TCR CDR3 regions were amplified from genomic DNA by multiplex PCR using the deep immunoSEQ assay. Genomic DNA extracted from each cell subset was distributed evenly over all wells of several immunoSEQ 96-well plates, and each plate served as one replicate. For sorted subsets, roughly 200 ng of genomic DNA, equivalent to roughly 30,000 T cell genomes, went into each replicate PCR. The purified libraries were quantified using a Qubit 3.0 fluorometer, sized with a Bioanalyzer 2100, and then quantified again using the KAPA Library Quantification kit. Each immunoSEQ 96-well plate was sequenced on its own single-read 150-cycle Illumina NextSeq 550 flow cell. As for how the authors treated the data: Because the immunoSEQ output included only junctional sequences and no quality scores, the filtering could not be the same as the filtering used for full-length reads. Sequences were annotated with PyIR, a Python wrapper for IgBLAST v1.9, and V/J genes and CDR3 were assigned using IMGT germline references. Any read was removed if the V/J assignment was weak (E-value above 1e-6), the CDR3 was missing, or the read contained stop codons, out-of-frame junctions, or ambiguous translated residues. A V3J clonotype was defined by an identical inferred V gene, J gene, and CDR3 amino acid sequence. Percentage overlap between repertoires was computed as shared unique clonotypes divided by the size of the smaller repertoire. Richness of each repertoire was evaluated using RTK rarefaction, the Chao1 estimator, and Recon v2.1 estimates of unobserved clonotypes. Generation probabilities for all TCRbeta clonotypes obtained by the gDNA method from a handful of donors were computed using OLGA. TCRdb's version of the immuneACCESS table is confined to in-frame rearrangements and falls short of the full clone set. An unresolved V gene accounts for under half of the shortfall where checked; the remainder is of unknown origin. V and J calls and clone size are as listed in that table; D and trimming were resolved from the DNA. The sample profile shows roughly 1 million clones; about 76% of them were found once. Jointly, the top ten make up about 1.4% of the sample.

The donors were healthy, HIV-negative adults who had no recently reported acute infections or vaccinations. Every donor was a Caucasian adult living in Nashville, Tennessee, USA. CD4+ T cells were enriched by magnetic negative selection, after which naive cells were positively selected on CD45RA and the negative fraction was taken as the memory subset. Blood was obtained by leukapheresis, after which PBMCs were separated by Ficoll-Histopaque density gradient centrifugation and cryopreserved in liquid nitrogen vapor phase. Analytical flow cytometry was used to check the purity and quantity of every magnetically sorted T cell population. Each sorted fraction had its genomic DNA isolated and then quantified by UV absorbance on a Nanodrop 2000c.

The sequenced material came from memory CD4+ T cells sorted from blood. The intended sense of this specimen's cell subset or site label: CD45RA-negative fraction. This sequence was found in a man between 18 and 35 years old in good health. The V and J genes are TRBV5-4 and TRBJ2-7, and 7 bases in between align with TRBD1. The CDR3 protein sequence reads: CASSLVQGPGEQYF. The nucleotides are TGTGCCAGCAGCTTGGTACAGGGGCCCGGAGAGCAGTACTTC.